The source of this TCR beta chain is a study of human T cells and chemical hapten exposure. Whole-study context: Each patch test put 0.01% DPC on the upper back, and results were read at 6 days.

V was cut by 6 bases and J by 6 bases, with 15 bases left in between. The CDR3 loop spans 14 amino acids. Germline V gene data show CDR1 as MDHEN and CDR2 as SYDVKM. Ten or more counts support this clonotype. Time point indicated: patch test 1, 2 weeks after DPC sensitization. Noted treatment: therapeutic diphenylcyclopropenone sensitization with weekly scalp DPC. TCRdb reprocessed the RACE reads with MiXCR, giving one entry per CDR3 protein. Of 380,000 or so distinct CDR3 sequences in the sample, 4.8% are singletons; the top ten hold approximately 2.5%. The chain has TRBV28 and TRBJ1-5, with D possibly matching TRBD1 (5 bases). The receptor comes from a woman aged 45-59 years with alopecia areata. Some clones in this sample may be carry-over from other donors' samples. Sequenced material: whole blood, taken in connection with sensitization to the hapten diphenylcyclopropenone (DPC). The CDR3 DNA reads as TGTGCCAGCAGACCCCTCTTGGGGGGTCAGCCCCAGCATTTT. Its protein product is CASRPLLGGQPQHF.